Many counts were recorded for the clone carrying this TCR beta chain. Its target is not known. The germline V gene has CDR1 SEHNR and CDR2 FQNEAQ (reference sequence). The CDR3 is 15 residues long. V was shortened by 7 bases and J by 5 bases, with 19 bases between the two germline ends. MiXCR, run by TCRdb on the reads, gives a single entry per CDR3 protein. This table has some 300,000 distinct CDR3 sequences, around 10% appearing once. This sample is drawn from a study of T cell repertoires in cytomegalovirus infection. In the study overall: From public TCR beta signatures came an indication of both CMV infection and matching HLA type. Study results and limitations: Cumulated frequencies of public TCR beta families served to identify carriers of CMV plus the relevant HLA. In two of eight donors, the top clonotype was HLA-C-restricted CMV-specific.

The material sequenced was PBMCs. The rearrangement uses TRBV7-9 and TRBJ2-3; D might be TRBD2 (5 bases). This clonotype originated in a human donor in good health (CMV status not recorded). Some clones in this sample may be carry-over from other donors' samples. Here the CDR3 reads CASKPIREARDTQYF. The CDR3 DNA reads as TGTGCCAGCAAACCTATCCGGGAAGCCAGAGATACGCAGTATTTT. The full variable domain, its missing parts supplied by reference TRBV7-9 and TRBJ2-3, is DTGVSQNPRHKITKRGQNVTFRCDPISEHNRLYWYRQTLGQGPEFLTYFQNEAQLEKSRLLSDRFSAERPKGSFSTLEIQRTEQGDSAMYLCASKPIREARDTQYFGPGTRLTVL.